There are many counts of the clone carrying this T cell receptor beta chain. TCRdb called the 5' RACE reads again in MiXCR, with one record for every CDR3 protein. The sample holds more than 20,000 distinct CDR3 sequences; around 5.5% are singletons and the top ten take about 12%. These data belong to a study of T cells after yellow fever vaccination. Study findings and constraints: Most clones from primary vaccination resurfaced after the booster (around 97% CD4, around 90% CD8). Contamination by abundant bulk-population clonotypes could be present in FACS-sorted repertoires.

The CDR3 runs 15 residues. V shed 5 bases, J shed 4 bases, and the junction held 6 bases outside the gene matches. CDR1 and CDR2 from the germline V gene are SGHDN and FVKESK. Material: PBMCs, either bulk or a sorted T-cell subset (CD4+, CD8+, memory, or dextramer-sorted; not recorded which), obtained 15 days after the yellow fever booster vaccination. The origin of this receptor is a man aged 30-40 years who received the YFV17D yellow fever vaccine. The gene calls are TRBV14 and TRBJ2-5; 11 nucleotides align to TRBD2. The CDR3 nucleotides read TGTGCCAGCAGCTATGCGCTAGCGGGAGGAGAGACCCAGTACTTC. As protein: CASSYALAGGETQYF.